This TCR beta chain was captured in a study of T cells in Graves' hyperthyroidism and ophthalmopathy (dated 2019 in TCRdb). For the study in its entirety: Peripheral blood was sampled at the time of initial diagnosis, prior to any treatment. Following sampling, methimazole starting at 30 mg daily was given to hyperthyroidism patients, and high-dose intravenous methylprednisolone was given to ophthalmopathy patients. TCR Vbeta CDR3 sequencing of some 140 peripheral blood samples (roughly 41 ophthalmopathy, about 75 hyperthyroidism and some 17 progressor patients) is reported in the paper. Prospective prediction of ophthalmopathy was tested in an independent validation cohort of 18 to 20 hyperthyroidism patients and 17 patients who later progressed to ophthalmopathy. TCR V-J signatures able to tell the groups apart were searched for in a discovery cohort of approximately 95 patients, of whom under 45 had Graves' ophthalmopathy and 55 to 60 had stable Graves' hyperthyroidism. The 100 or so discovery patients were randomly split 7:3 into training and test sets. In addition, the study compared T-cell repertoires in thyroid tissue and in blood from five to seven Graves' hyperthyroidism patients.

Study-level results and caveats: A model built on a 13 V-J signature distinguished ophthalmopathy from stable hyperthyroidism, reaching around 90% sensitivity and approximately 81% specificity in cross-validation and 80%/75% in testing. In validation, the model predicted progression to ophthalmopathy with 55% to 71% sensitivity and 72.22% specificity, a median of about 6.7 months before onset. Sample size was not statistically predetermined, and investigators were not blinded to group allocation. Most expanded thyroid clonotypes (frequency above 0.001) were also found in blood, which suggests that blood repertoires may mirror thyroid immune responses.

After removal of 7 bases from V and 2 bases from J, the junction retains 5 bases not matched to a gene. From the cysteine up to the phenylalanine, the CDR3 has a length of 12 residues. Only CDR3 DNA is held: 36 bases, read in frame from base 1. Reading the germline V gene gives CDR1 SQVTM and CDR2 ANQGSEA. This clonotype was seen at least ten times. The antigen it recognizes is unknown. Base qualities were left out, and no much larger clone turns up one base away. Amplification of TCR beta CDR3 regions was carried out from RNA transcripts. For the first round of RT-PCR on the TCR CDR3, the HTBI primer set was used together with the Qiagen OneStep RT-PCR kit. Libraries were constructed in a second round of multiplex PCR, after which size selection and purification were performed. The libraries were sequenced on an Illumina HiSeq2000 using paired-end 100 bp reads. In the authors' own workflow: SOAPnuke was used to process the raw data, with reads discarded if the reads contained adapters or uncalled bases, had a mean Phred below 15, or lacked an exact constant-primer or identifier match. COPE v1.2.5 was used to merge high-quality paired reads, and clonotypes were defined as unique nucleotide sequences. Clonotypes were aligned to IMGT TRBV, TRBD and TRBJ reference segments using MiTCR v1.1. The analysis was restricted to V-J combinations with a frequency above 0.0001, which together covered 98% to 99.2% of the repertoires. A TCS score was defined as the ratio between F50 (clonal expansion) and ExV (chaos), using BLOSUM62-based TCRdist between CDR3 peptides within each V-J. Welch's t-statistics and random forest reduced fewer than 600 V-J features to about 13, which were used in a naive Bayes classifier (R e1071). The public reads were reprocessed in TCRdb via fastp at Q25 and MiXCR, keeping in-frame beta chains. Duplicate CDR3 protein sequences are folded into a single record with the most common DNA and genes. Clone size and V and J calls follow TCRdb, not the original study. The sample includes under 300,000 distinct CDR3 sequences, with 15% observed a single time. Together, the top ten hold 30% to 35% of the sample.

Hyperthyroidism patients were aged 18 to 65 years and newly diagnosed, with disease duration of less than 2 months. The study excluded patients with uncontrolled infections, other autoimmune diseases, pregnancy or lactation. Diagnoses relied on clinical symptoms, serum thyroxine and TRAb, thyroid ultrasound and orbital computed tomography. Blood from progressor patients was collected at the time of first diagnosis with hyperthyroidism, before any ophthalmopathy symptoms had appeared. Ficoll-Paque density gradient centrifugation was used to isolate PBMCs from around 9.1 ml of fresh peripheral blood. Progressor patients were initially diagnosed with Graves' hyperthyroidism and developed ophthalmopathy during follow-up. Total RNA was extracted with Trizol reagent, and quality was checked on an Agilent 2100 Bioanalyzer.

The source is a woman aged 50 to 65 with Graves' hyperthyroidism that later progressed to Graves' ophthalmopathy. This chain is built from TRBV29-1 and TRBJ2-7, with 7 bases in between that match TRBD2. The specimen was blood. CDR3 protein: CSASGRTYEQYF. The bases are TGCAGCGCTAGCGGCCGGACCTACGAGCAGTACTTC.